The source of this TCR beta chain is a study of regulatory T cells in long-lasting Graves disease. As for the study in general: Persistent cases were those of Graves' disease that involved over 5 years of antithyroid drugs with positive TSH receptor antibodies. Study-level findings and limits: Accuracy may have been reduced by the small sample size. Persistent disease showed a preference for TRBV28, TRBJ1-2 and TRBJ2-5.

The CDR3 is 13 amino acids. V was cut by 3 bases and J by 6 bases, with 9 bases left in between. Germline V gene data show CDR1 as MGHRA and CDR2 as YSYEKL. Time point of the sample: persistent/refractory GD, antithyroid drugs over 5 years with positive TRAb. The TCR library was made from RNA extracted from PBMCs. American Thyroid Association guidelines were used to diagnose Graves' disease. This clonotype has more than one count but fewer than ten. Antigen specificity is unknown. Through Arm-PCR of CDR3 regions and iRepertoire HTBI primers, TCR beta libraries were built. MiXCR, run by TCRdb on the multiplex PCR reads, gives a single entry per CDR3 protein. Here the sample spans fewer than 400,000 distinct CDR3 sequences, about a fifth being singletons.

The sample consisted of peripheral blood mononuclear cells (PBMCs), taken when the disease was refractory, from a patient treated with antithyroid drugs. The TCR originated in a female donor with Graves disease. The V call is TRBV4-1, the J call TRBJ1-5; no clear D gene. CDR3 amino acids: CASSQEGLQPQHF. CDR3 bases: TGCGCCAGCAGCCAGGAAGGGCTTCAGCCCCAGCATTTT.